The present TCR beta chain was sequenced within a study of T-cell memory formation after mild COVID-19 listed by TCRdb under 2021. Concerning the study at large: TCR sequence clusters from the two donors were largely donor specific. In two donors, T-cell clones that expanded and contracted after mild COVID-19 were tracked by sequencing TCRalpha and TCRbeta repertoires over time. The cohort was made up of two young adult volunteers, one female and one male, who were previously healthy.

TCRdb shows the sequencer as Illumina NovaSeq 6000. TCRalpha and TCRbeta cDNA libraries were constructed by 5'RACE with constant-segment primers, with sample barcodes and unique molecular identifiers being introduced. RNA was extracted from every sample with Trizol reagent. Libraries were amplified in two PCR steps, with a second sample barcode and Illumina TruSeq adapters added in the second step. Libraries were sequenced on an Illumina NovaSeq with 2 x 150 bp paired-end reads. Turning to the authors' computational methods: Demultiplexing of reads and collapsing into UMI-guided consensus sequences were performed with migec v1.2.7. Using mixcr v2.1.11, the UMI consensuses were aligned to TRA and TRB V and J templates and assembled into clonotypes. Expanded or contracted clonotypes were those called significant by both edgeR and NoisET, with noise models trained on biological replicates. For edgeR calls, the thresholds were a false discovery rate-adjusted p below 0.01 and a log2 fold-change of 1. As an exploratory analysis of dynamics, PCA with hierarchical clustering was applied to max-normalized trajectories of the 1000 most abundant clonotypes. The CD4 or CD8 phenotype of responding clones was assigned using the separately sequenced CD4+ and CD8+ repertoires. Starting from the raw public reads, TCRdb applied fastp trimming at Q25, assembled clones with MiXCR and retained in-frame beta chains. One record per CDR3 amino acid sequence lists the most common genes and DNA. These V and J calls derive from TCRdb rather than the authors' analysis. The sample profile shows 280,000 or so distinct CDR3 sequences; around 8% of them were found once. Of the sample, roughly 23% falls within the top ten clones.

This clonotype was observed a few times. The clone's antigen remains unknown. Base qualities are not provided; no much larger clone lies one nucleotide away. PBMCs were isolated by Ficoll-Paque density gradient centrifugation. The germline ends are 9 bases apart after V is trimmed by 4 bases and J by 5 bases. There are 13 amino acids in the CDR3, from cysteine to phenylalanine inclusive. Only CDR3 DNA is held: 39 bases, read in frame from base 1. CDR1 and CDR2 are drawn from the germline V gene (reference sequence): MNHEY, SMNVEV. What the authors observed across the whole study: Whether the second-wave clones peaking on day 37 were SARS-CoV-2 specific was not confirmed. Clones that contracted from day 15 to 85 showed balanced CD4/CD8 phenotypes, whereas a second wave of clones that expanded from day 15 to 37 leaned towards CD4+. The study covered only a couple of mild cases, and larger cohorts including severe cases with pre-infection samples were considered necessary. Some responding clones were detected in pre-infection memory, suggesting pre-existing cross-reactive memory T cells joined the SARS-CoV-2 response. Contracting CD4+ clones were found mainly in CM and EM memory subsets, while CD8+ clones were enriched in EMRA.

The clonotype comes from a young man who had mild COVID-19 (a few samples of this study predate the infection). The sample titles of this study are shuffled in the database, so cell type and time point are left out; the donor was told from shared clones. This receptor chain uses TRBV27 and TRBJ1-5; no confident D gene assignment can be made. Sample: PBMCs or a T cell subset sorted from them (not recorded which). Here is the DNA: TGTGCCAGCAGTTATGGGTGGGATCAGCCCCAGCATTTT. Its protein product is CASSYGWDQPQHF.